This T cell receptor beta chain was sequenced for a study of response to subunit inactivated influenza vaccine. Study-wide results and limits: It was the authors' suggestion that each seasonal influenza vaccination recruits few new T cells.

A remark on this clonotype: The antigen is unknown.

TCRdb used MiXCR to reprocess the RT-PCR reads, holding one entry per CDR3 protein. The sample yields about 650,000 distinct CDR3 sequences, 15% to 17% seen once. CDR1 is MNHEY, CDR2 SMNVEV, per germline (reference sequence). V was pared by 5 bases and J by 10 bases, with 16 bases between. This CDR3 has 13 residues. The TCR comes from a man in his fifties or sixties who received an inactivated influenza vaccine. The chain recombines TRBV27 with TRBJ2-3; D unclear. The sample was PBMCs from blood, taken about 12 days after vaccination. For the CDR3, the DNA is TGTGCCAGCAGTCCTTTAGTTAGGGCATCGCAGTATTTT. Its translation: CASSPLVRASQYF.